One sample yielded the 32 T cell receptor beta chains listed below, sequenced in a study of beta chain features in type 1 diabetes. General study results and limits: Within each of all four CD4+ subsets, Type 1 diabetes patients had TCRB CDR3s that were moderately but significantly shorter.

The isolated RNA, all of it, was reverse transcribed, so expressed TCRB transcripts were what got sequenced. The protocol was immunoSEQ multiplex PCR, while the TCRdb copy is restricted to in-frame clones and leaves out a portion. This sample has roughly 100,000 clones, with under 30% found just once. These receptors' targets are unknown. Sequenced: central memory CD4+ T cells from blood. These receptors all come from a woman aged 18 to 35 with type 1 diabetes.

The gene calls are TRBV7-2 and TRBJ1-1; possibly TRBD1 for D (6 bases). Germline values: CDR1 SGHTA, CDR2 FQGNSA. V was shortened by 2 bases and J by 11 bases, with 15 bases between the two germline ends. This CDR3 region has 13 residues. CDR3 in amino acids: CASSLNRDKVAFF. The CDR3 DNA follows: TGTGCCAGCAGCTTAAACCGGGACAAGGTGGCTTTCTTT.

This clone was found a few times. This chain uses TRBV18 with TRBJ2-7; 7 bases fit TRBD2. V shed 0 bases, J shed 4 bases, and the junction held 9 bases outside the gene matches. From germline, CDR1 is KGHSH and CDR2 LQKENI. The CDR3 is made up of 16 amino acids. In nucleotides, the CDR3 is TGTGCCAGCTCACCACCGGGAGGGAACGGGGTATACGAGCAGTACTTC. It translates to CASSPPGGNGVYEQYF.

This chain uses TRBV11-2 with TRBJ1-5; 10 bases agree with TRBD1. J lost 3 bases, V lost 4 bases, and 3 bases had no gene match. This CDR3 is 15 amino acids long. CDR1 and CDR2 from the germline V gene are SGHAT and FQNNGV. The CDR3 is CASSWDRGNNQPQHF. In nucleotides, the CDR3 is TGTGCCAGCAGCTGGGACAGGGGCAACAATCAGCCCCAGCATTTT.

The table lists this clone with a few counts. CDR3 residues: CASSLIASTSYATNEQFF. The CDR3 DNA follows: TGCGCCAGCAGCTTGATAGCATCGACTAGCTATGCCACCAATGAGCAGTTCTTC. J is TRBJ2-1 and V is TRBV5-1; 7 bases are a match to TRBD2. V gave up 1 base and J gave up 6 bases; unmatched junction bases: 16. Germline V gene sequence: CDR1 SGHRS, CDR2 YFSETQ. The CDR3 is made up of 18 amino acids.

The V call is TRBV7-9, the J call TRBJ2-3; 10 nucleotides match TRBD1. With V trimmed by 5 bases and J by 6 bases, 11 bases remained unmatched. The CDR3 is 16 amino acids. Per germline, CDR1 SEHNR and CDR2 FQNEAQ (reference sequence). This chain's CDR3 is CASSPQTGGGRDTQYF. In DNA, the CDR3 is TGTGCCAGCAGCCCCCAGACAGGGGGCGGAAGGGATACGCAGTATTTT.

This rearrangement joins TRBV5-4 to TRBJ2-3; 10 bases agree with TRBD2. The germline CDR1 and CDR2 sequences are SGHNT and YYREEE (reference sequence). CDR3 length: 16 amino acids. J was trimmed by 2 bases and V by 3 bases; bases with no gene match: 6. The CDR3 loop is CASSSYSGRHTDTQYF. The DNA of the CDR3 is TGTGCCAGCAGCTCCTATAGCGGGAGGCACACAGATACGCAGTATTTT.

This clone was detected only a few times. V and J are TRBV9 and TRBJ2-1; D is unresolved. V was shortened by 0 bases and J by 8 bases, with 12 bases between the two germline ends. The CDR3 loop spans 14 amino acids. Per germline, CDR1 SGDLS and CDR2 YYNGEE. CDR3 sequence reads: CASSVAGGGYEQFF. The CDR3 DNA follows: TGTGCCAGCAGCGTAGCTGGCGGTGGGTATGAGCAGTTCTTC.

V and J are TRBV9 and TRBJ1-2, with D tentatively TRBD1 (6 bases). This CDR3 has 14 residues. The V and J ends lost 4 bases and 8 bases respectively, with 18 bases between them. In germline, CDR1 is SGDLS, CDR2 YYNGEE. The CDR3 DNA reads TGTGCCAGCAGCTCTATCGAGGGGGTTTACGGCTACACCTTC. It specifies CASSSIEGVYGYTF.

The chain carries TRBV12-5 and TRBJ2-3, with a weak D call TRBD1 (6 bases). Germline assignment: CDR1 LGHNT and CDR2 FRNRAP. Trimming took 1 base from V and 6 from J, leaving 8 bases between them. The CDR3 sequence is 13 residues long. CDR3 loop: CASGLGQGDTQYF. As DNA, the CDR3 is TGTGCTAGTGGTTTGGGGCAGGGGGATACGCAGTATTTT. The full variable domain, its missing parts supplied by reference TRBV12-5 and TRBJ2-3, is DARVTQTPRHKVTEMGQEVTMRCQPILGHNTVFWYRQTMMQGLELLAYFRNRAPLDDSGMPKDRFSAEMPDATLATLKIQPSEPRDSAVYFCASGLGQGDTQYFGPGTRLTVL.

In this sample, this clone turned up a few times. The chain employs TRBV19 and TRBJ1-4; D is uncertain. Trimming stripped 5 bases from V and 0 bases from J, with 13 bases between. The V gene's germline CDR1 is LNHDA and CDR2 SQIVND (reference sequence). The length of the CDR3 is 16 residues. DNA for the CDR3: TGTGCCAGTAGTGCCATGAGAGGTGCAACTAATGAAAAACTGTTTTTT. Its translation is CASSAMRGATNEKLFF.

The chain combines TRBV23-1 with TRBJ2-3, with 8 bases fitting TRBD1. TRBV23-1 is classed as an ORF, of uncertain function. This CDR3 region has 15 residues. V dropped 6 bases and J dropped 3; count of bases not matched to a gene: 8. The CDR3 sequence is CASRRGQGGTDTQYF. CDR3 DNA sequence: TGCGCCAGCAGGCGAGGACAGGGAGGTACAGATACGCAGTATTTT.

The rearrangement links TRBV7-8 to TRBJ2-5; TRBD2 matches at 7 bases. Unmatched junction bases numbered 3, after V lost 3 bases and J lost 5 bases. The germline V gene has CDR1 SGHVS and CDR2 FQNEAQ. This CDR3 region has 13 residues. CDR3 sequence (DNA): TGTGCCAGCAGCTTCATCGGGGGGGAGACCCAGTACTTC. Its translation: CASSFIGGETQYF.

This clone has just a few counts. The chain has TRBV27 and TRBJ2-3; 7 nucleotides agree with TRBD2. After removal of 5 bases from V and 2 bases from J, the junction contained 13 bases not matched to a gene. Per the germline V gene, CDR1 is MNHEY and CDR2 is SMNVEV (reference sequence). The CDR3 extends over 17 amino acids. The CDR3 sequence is CASSPLVSGFITDTQYF. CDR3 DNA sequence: TGTGCCAGCAGTCCACTTGTTAGCGGGTTTATCACAGATACGCAGTATTTT.

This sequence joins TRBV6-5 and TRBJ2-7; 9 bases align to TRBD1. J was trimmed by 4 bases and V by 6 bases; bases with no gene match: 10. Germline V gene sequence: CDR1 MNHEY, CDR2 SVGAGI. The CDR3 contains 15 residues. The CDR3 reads CASSGTGTGYYEQYF. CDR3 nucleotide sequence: TGTGCCAGCAGCGGGACCGGGACAGGGTATTACGAGCAGTACTTC.

The CDR3 coding sequence is TGTGCCAGCAGCAAAGCGCTTCCAGAGACGGGTCTGAAATACGAGCAGTACGTC. It encodes CASSKALPETGLKYEQYV. J is TRBJ2-7 and V is TRBV21-1; TRBD2 is the table's D call and was not checked against the DNA. TRBV21-1 corresponds to a pseudogene. The CDR3 is 18 residues long.

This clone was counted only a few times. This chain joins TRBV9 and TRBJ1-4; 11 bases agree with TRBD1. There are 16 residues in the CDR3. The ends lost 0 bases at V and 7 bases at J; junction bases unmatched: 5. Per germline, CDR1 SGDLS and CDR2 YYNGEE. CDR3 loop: CASSVGDRGRGEKLFF. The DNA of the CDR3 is TGTGCCAGCAGCGTAGGGGACAGGGGGAGAGGTGAAAAACTGTTTTTT.

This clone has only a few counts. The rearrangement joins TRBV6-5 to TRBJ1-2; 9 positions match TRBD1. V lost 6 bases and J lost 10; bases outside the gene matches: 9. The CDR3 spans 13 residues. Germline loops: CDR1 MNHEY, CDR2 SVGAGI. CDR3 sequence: CASRGQGGVDYTF. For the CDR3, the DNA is TGTGCCAGCAGGGGACAGGGTGGGGTTGACTACACCTTC.

CDR3 in amino acids: CASSSDLSPQDTQYF. CDR3 sequence (DNA): TGCGCCAGCAGCAGTGACTTAAGCCCGCAGGATACGCAGTATTTT. The J gene is TRBJ2-3, the V gene TRBV5-1, with unresolved D. Per germline, CDR1 SGHRS and CDR2 YFSETQ. The CDR3 is 15 amino acids. V dropped 4 bases and J dropped 6 bases, with 18 bases sitting between them.

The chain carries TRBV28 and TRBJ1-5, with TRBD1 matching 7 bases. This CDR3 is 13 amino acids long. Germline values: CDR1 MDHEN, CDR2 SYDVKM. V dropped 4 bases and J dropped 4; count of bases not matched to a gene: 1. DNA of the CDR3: TGTGCCAGCAGTTGGGACAGTAATCAGCCCCAGCATTTT. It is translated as CASSWDSNQPQHF.

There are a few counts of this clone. As DNA, the CDR3 is TGTGCCAGCAGCTACGGCCAAGAGACCCAGTACTTC. Its translation: CASSYGQETQYF. The chain has TRBV13 and TRBJ2-5, with D unclear. V was cut by 4 bases and J by 1 base, with 4 bases left in between. From germline, CDR1 is PRHDT and CDR2 FYEKMQ (reference sequence). The CDR3 sequence is 12 residues long.

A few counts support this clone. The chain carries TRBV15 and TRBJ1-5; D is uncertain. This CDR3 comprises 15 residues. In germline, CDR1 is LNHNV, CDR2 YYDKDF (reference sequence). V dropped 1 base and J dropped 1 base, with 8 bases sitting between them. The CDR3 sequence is CATSRVRISNQPQHF. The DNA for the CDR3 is TGTGCCACCAGCAGAGTGAGAATCAGCAATCAGCCCCAGCATTTT. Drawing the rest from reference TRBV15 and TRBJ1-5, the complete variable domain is DAMVIQNPRYQVTQFGKPVTLSCSQTLNHNVMYWYQQKSSQAPKLLFHYYDKDFNNEADTPDNFQSRRPNTSFCFLDIRSPGLGDTAMYLCATSRVRISNQPQHFGDGTRLSIL.

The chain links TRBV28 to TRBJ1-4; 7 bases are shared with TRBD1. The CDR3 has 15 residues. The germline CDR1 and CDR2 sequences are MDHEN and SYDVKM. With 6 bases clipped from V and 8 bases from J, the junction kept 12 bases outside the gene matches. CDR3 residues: CASRSGTETAEKLFF. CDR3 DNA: TGTGCCAGCAGGTCCGGGACAGAAACCGCCGAAAAACTGTTTTTT.

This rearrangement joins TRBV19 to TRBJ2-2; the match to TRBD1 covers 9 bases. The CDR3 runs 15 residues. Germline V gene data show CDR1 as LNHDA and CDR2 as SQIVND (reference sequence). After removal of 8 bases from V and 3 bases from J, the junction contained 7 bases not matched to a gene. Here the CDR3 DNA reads TGTGCCAGTCGGACAGGGGATGTGGACACCGGGGAGCTGTTTTTT. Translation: CASRTGDVDTGELFF. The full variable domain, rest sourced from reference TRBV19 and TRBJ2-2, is DGGITQSPKYLFRKEGQNVTLSCEQNLNHDAMYWYRQDPGQGLRLIYYSQIVNDFQKGDIAEGYSVSREKKESFPLTVTSAQKNPTAFYLCASRTGDVDTGELFFGEGSRLTVL.

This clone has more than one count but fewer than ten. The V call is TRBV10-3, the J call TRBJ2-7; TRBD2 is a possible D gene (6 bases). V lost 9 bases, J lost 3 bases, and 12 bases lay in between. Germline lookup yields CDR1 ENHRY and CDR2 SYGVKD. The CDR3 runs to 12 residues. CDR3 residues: CAISSADYEQYV. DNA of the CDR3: TGTGCCATTTCTAGCGCCGACTACGAGCAGTACGTC.

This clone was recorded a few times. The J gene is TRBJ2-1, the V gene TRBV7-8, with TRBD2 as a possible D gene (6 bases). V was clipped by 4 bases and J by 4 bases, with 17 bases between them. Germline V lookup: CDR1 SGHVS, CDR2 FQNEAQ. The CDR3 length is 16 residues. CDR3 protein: CASSSELAVGYNEQFF. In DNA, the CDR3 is TGTGCCAGCAGCTCCGAACTAGCTGTCGGGTACAATGAGCAGTTCTTC.

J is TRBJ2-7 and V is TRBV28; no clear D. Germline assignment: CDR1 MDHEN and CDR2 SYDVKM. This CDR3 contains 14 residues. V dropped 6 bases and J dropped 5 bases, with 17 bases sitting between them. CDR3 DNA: TGTGCCAGCAGCCGCGATCCTAATAGCCACGAGCAGTACTTC. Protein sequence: CASSRDPNSHEQYF.

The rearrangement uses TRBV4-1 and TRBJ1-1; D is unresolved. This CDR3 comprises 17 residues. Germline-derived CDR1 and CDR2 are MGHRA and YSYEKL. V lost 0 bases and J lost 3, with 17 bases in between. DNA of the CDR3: TGCGCCAGCAGCCAAGACCTATGGGGAGGTGGGGACACTGAAGCTTTCTTT. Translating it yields CASSQDLWGGGDTEAFF.

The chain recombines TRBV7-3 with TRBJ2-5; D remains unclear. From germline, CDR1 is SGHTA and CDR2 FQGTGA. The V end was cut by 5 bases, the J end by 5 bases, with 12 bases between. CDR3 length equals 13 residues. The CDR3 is CASSPSSRETQYF. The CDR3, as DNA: TGTGCCAGCAGCCCCTCCTCGAGGGAGACCCAGTACTTC.

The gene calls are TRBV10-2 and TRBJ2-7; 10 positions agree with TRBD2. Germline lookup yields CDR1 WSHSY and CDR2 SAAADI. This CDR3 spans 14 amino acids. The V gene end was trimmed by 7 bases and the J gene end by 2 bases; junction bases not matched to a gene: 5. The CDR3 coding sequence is TGCGCCAGCAAAAAGGGACTAGCGACCTACGAGCAGTACTTC. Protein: CASKKGLATYEQYF.

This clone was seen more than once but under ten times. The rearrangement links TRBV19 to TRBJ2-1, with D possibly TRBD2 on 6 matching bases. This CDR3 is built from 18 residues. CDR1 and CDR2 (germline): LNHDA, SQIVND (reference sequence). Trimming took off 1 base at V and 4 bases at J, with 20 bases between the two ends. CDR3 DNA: TGTGCCAGTAGTATAGCCGGGTGGTCCGGTAGCGGTTACAATGAGCAGTTCTTC. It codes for CASSIAGWSGSGYNEQFF.

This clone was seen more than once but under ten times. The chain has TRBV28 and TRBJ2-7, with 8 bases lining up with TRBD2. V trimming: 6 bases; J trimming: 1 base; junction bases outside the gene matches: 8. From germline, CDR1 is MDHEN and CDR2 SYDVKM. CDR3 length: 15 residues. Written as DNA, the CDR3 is TGTGCCAGCAGGGGGTCGGGACTAGTGTCCTACGAGCAGTACTTC. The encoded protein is CASRGSGLVSYEQYF. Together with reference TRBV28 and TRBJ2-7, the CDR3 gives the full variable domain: DVKVTQSSRYLVKRTGEKVFLECVQDMDHENMFWYRQDPGLGLRLIYFSYDVKMKEKGDIPEGYSVSREKKERFSLILESASTNQTSMYLCASRGSGLVSYEQYFGPGTRLTVT.

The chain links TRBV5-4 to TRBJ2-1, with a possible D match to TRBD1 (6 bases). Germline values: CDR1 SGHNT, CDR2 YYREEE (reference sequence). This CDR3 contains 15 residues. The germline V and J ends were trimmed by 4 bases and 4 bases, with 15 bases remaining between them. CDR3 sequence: CASSTDRLIYNEQFF. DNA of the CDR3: TGTGCCAGCAGCACCGACAGGCTAATATACAATGAGCAGTTCTTC.